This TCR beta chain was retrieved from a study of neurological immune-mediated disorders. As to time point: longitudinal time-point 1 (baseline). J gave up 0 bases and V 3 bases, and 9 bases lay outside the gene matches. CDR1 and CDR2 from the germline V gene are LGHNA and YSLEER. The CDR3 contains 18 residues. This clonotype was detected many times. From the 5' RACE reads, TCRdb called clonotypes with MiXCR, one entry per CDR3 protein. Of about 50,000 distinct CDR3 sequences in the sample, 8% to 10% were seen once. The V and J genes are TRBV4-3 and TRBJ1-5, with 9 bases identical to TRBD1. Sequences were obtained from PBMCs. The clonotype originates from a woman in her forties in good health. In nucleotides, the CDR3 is TGCGCCAGCAGCCAGGACAGGGGATCGGGCTATAGCAATCAGCCCCAGCATTTT. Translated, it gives CASSQDRGSGYSNQPQHF.